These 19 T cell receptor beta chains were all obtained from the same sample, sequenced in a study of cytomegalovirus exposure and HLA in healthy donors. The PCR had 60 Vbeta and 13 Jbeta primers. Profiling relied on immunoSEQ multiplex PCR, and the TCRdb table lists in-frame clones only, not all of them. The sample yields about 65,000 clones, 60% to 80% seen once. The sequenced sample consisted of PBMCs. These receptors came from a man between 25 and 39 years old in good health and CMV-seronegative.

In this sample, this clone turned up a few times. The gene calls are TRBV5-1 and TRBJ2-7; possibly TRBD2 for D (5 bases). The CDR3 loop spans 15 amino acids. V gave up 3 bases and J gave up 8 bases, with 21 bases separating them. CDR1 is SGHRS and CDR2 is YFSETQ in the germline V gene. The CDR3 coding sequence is TGCGCCAGCAGCTACCGGACGGCGGGTTCTAATAAGCAGTACTTC. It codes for CASSYRTAGSNKQYF.

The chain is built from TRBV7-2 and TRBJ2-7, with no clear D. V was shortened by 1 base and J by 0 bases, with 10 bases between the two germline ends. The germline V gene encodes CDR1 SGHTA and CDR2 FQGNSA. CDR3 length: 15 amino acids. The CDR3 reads CASSLVAQISYEQYF. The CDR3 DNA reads TGTGCCAGCAGCTTAGTTGCCCAGATCTCCTACGAGCAGTACTTC. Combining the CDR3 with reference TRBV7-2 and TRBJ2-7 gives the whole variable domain GAGVSQSPSNKVTEKGKDVELRCDPISGHTALYWYRQSLGQGLEFLIYFQGNSAPDKSGLPSDRFSAERTGGSVSTLTIQRTQQEDSAVYLCASSLVAQISYEQYFGPGTRLTVT.

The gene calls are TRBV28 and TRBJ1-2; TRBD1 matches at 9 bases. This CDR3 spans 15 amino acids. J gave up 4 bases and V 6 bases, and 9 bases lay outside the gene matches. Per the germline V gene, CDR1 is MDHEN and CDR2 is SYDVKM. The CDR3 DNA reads TGTGCCAGCAGACGACGCGGGACAGGGATCTATGGCTACACCTTC. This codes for CASRRRGTGIYGYTF.

CDR3 amino acids: CAWGEMAGVAFF. The DNA for the CDR3 is TGTGCCTGGGGAGAAATGGCAGGGGTAGCTTTCTTT. The chain is built from TRBV30 and TRBJ1-1, with D maybe TRBD1 (6 bases). Germline assignment: CDR1 GTSNPN and CDR2 SVGIG (reference sequence). The V end was cut by 5 bases, the J end by 10 bases, with 17 bases between. The CDR3 sequence is 12 residues long.

CDR3 amino acids: CASSSRGGWDGYTF. The CDR3 DNA reads TGTGCCAGCAGCTCGCGGGGCGGATGGGATGGCTACACCTTC. The V and J genes are TRBV7-2 and TRBJ1-2; D perhaps matches TRBD1 (5 bases). Germline-derived CDR1 and CDR2 are SGHTA and FQGNSA. The V and J ends lost 4 bases and 6 bases respectively, with 15 bases between them. The CDR3 extends over 14 amino acids.

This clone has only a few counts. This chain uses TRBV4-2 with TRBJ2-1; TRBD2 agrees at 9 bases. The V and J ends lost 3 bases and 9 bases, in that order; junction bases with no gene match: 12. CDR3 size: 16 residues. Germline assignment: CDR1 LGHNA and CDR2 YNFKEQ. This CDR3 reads CASSHTPAGGRGEQFF. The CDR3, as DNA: TGTGCCAGCAGCCATACACCGGCGGGGGGGCGAGGTGAGCAGTTCTTC.

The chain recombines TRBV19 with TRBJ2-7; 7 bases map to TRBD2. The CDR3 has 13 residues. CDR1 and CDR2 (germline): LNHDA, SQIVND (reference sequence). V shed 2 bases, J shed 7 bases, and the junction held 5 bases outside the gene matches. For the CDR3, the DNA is TGTGCCAGTAGTATACGACGGGGGGAAGAGCAGTACTTC. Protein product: CASSIRRGEEQYF.

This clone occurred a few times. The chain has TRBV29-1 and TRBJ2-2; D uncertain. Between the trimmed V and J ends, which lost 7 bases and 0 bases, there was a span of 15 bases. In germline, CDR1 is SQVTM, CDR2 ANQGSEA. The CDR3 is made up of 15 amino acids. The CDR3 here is CSALRVPTNTGELFF. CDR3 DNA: TGCAGCGCCCTACGGGTACCGACGAACACCGGGGAGCTGTTTTTT.

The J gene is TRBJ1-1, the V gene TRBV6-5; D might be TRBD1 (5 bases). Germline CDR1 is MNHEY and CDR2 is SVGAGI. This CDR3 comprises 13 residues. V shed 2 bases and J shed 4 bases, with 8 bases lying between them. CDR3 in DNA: TGTGCCAGCAGTTACGGGGGGAGCACTGAAGCTTTCTTT. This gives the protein CASSYGGSTEAFF.

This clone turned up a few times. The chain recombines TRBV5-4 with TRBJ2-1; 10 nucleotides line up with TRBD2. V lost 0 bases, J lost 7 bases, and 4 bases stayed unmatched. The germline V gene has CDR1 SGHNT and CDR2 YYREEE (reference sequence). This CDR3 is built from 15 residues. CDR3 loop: CASSLDSGGSNEQFF. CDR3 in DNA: TGTGCCAGCAGCTTGGATAGCGGGGGGTCAAATGAGCAGTTCTTC.

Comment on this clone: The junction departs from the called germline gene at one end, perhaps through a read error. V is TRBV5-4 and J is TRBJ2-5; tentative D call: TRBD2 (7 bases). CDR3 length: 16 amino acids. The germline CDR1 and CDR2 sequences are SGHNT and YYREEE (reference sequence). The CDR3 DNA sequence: TGTGCCAGCACCTTGGACGGGGGGCGGTTCCAAGAGACCCAGTACTTC. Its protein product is CASTLDGGRFQETQYF.

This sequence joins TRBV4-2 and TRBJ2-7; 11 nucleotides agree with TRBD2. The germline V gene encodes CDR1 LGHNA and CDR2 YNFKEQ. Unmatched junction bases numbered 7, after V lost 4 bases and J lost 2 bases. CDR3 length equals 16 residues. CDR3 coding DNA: TGTGCCAGCAGCCTAACCTTAGCGGGGGGGGCCTACGAGCAGTACTTC. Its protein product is CASSLTLAGGAYEQYF.

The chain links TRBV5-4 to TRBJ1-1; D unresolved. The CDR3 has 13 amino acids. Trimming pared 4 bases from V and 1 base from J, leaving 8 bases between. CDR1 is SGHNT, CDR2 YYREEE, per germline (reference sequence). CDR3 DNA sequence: TGTGCCAGCAGCGGGAGTAGGAACACTGAAGCTTTCTTT. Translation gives CASSGSRNTEAFF.

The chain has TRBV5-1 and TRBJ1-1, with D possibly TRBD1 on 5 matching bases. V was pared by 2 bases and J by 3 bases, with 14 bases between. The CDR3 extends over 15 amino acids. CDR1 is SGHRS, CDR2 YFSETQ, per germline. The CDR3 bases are TGCGCCAGCAGCTTTGTCAGGGTTCGGGACACTGAAGCTTTCTTT. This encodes CASSFVRVRDTEAFF.

The CDR3 region is CAWSLNRGAYEQYF. CDR3 bases: TGTGCCTGGAGCCTCAACAGGGGGGCCTACGAGCAGTACTTC. The rearrangement links TRBV30 to TRBJ2-7; the match to TRBD1 covers 8 bases. With V trimmed by 3 bases and J by 2 bases, 6 bases remained unmatched. The germline V gene encodes CDR1 GTSNPN and CDR2 SVGIG (reference sequence). The CDR3 spans 14 residues.

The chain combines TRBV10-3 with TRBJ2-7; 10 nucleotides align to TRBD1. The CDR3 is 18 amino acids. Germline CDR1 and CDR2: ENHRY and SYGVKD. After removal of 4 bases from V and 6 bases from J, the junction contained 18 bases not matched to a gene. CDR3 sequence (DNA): TGTGCCATCAGTGGACCGGGACAGGGGAGTTGGGGAACTAGCGAGCAGTACTTC. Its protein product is CAISGPGQGSWGTSEQYF.

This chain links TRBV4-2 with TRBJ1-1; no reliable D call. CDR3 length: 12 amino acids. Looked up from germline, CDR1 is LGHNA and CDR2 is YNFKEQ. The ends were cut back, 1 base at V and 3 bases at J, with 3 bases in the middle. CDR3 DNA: TGTGCCAGCAGCCAAGTAGACACTGAAGCTTTCTTT. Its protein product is CASSQVDTEAFF.

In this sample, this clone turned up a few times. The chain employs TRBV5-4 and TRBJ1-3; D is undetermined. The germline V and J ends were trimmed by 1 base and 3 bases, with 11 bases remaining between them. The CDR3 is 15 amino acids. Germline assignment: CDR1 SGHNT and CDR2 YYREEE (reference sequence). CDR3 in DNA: TGTGCCAGCAGCTTGCAGAGCCGGGGTGGAAACACCATATATTTT. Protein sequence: CASSLQSRGGNTIYF. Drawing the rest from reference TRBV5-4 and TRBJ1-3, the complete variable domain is ETGVTQSPTHLIKTRGQQVTLRCSSQSGHNTVSWYQQALGQGPQFIFQYYREEENGRGNFPPRFSGLQFPNYSSELNVNALELDDSALYLCASSLQSRGGNTIYFGEGSWLTVV.

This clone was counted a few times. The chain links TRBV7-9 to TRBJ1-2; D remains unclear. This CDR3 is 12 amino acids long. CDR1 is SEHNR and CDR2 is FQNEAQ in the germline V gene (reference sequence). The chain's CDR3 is CASGQDNYGYTF. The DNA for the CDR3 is TGTGCATCAGGCCAAGATAACTATGGCTACACCTTC.